This T cell receptor (beta chain) appears in the sequencing data of a study of post-analysis software for immune sequencing data. cDNA libraries of TCR beta carried unique molecular identifiers. Yield was roughly 0.5 million cDNA molecules from around 1 to 9.1 million T cells. TCRdb redid the calling of the PCR reads with MiXCR, one entry per CDR3 protein. The data hold 170,000 or so distinct CDR3 sequences, with over 25% observed a single time. Study-wide findings and caveats: Patients had higher frequencies than controls of about five TRBV segments, including TRBV5-6, TRBV5-1 and TRBV20-1.

The CDR3 sequence is 10 residues long. In germline, CDR1 is DFQATT, CDR2 SNEGSKA (reference sequence). Comments on this clonotype: Its target is unknown. A junction boundary mismatches the germline segment, possibly from a read error.

Sample: blood. The chain joins TRBV20-1 to TRBJ2-7, with D hard to call. This sequence originates from a girl aged 5 to 17 with multiple sclerosis. The chain's CDR3 is CSFKGHEQYF. For the CDR3, the DNA is TGTTCTTTTAAGGGTCATGAGCAGTACTTC.